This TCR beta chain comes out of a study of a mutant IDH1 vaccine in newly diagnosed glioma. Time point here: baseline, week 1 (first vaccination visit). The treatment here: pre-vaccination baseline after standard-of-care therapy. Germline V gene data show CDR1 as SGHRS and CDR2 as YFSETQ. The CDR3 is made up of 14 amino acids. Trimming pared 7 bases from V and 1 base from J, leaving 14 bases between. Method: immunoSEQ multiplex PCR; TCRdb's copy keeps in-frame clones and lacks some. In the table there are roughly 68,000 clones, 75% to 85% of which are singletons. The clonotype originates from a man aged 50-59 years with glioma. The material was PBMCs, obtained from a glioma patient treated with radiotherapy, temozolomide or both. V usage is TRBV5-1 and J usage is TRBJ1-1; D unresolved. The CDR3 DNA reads TGCGCCAGCCAACGGGCGCCTGCGAACACTGAAGCTTTCTTT. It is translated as CASQRAPANTEAFF.